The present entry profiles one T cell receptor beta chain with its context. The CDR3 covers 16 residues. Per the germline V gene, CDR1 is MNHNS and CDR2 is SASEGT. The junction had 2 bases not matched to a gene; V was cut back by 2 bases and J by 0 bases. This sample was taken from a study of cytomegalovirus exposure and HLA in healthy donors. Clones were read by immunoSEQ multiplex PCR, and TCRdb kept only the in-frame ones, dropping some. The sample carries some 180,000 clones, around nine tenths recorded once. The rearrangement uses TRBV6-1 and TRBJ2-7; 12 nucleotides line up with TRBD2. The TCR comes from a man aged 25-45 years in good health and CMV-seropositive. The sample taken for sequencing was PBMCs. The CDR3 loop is CASSETSGGLSYEQYF. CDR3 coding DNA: TGTGCCAGCAGTGAAACTAGCGGGGGGCTCTCCTACGAGCAGTACTTC.